Shown below are 32 T cell receptor beta chains from a single sample sequenced in a study of blood T cells in healthy people across ages. PCR was performed a second time for roughly 7 to 11 cycles using a sample-barcoded 5' primer and a J-beta primer mix. Each CDR3 protein gets one entry after TCRdb re-called the 5' RACE reads with MiXCR. The sample has approximately 810,000 distinct CDR3 sequences, 29% seen once. Sequencing was done on a sample of blood. These receptors were collected from a woman of 80 years or more in good health.

Concerning this clonotype itself: Just one base apart from a much larger clone, this may be a read error. The V gene is TRBV4-3, the J gene TRBJ1-6, with no clear D. Trimming removed 2 bases at V and 6 bases at J, with 17 bases between. This CDR3 has 17 residues. Germline loops: CDR1 LGHNA, CDR2 YSLEER. The CDR3 DNA follows: TGCGCCAGCAGCCAAACCATCGACGCCTTTTTTAATTCACCCCTCCACTTT. Its protein is CASSQTIDAFFNSPLHF.

This clonotype turned up a few times. The chain links TRBV3-1 to TRBJ1-2; D is uncertain. There are 12 residues in the CDR3. Germline CDR1 LGHDT, CDR2 YNNKEL (reference sequence). The ends were cut back, 3 bases at V and 7 bases at J, with 9 bases in the middle. CDR3: CASSHQDGGYTF. The CDR3 DNA reads TGTGCCAGCAGCCATCAGGACGGTGGCTACACCTTC.

This clonotype was seen ten or more times. The chain couples TRBV6-2 or TRBV6-3 to TRBJ2-4, with a possible D match to TRBD1 (6 bases). The germline gives CDR1 MNHEY, CDR2 SVGEGT. The V gene lost 0 bases and the J gene lost 0 bases, with 6 bases spanning the gap. The CDR3 is made up of 15 amino acids. Here the CDR3 reads CASSYSTGAKNIQYF. CDR3 nucleotide sequence: TGTGCCAGCAGTTACTCGACAGGAGCCAAAAACATTCAGTACTTC.

This clonotype was counted ten times or more. The rearrangement links TRBV30 to TRBJ2-1; D not certain. CDR3 length equals 14 residues. Germline V CDR1 and CDR2: GTSNPN, SVGIG (reference sequence). V shed 6 bases and J shed 5 bases, with 17 bases lying between them. This CDR3 is CACLTPNRHNEQFF. The CDR3 region has the DNA TGTGCCTGCCTGACCCCGAACAGACACAATGAGCAGTTCTTC.

The sample holds many counts of this clonotype. The chain combines TRBV20-1 with TRBJ2-7; 7 bases match TRBD2. CDR3 size: 16 residues. V trimming: 0 bases; J trimming: 0 bases; junction bases outside the gene matches: 8. Germline CDR1 is DFQATT and CDR2 is SNEGSKA (reference sequence). The DNA of the CDR3 is TGCAGTGCTAGAGATTCAGGGAGGGGAAGCTCCTACGAGCAGTACTTC. Its protein product is CSARDSGRGSSYEQYF.

This clonotype was detected only once. V is TRBV20-1 and J is TRBJ2-1; D call uncertain. The length of the CDR3 is 9 residues. Trimming took off 6 bases at V and 10 bases at J, with 7 bases between the two ends. The germline V gene encodes CDR1 DFQATT and CDR2 SNEGSKA (reference sequence). This chain's CDR3 is CSAGNEQFF. CDR3 DNA: TGCAGTGCGGGGAACGAGCAGTTCTTC.

This clonotype was counted at least ten times. The chain recombines TRBV5-1 with TRBJ2-3; TRBD1 matches 8 bases. This CDR3 has 17 amino acids. Looked up from germline, CDR1 is SGHRS and CDR2 is YFSETQ. Trimming removed 0 bases from V and 3 bases from J; junction bases left unmatched: 9. The CDR3 DNA reads TGCGCCAGCAGCTTGGAGTCAGGACAGGGAAGGACAGATACGCAGTATTTT. Translating it yields CASSLESGQGRTDTQYF.

This sequence joins TRBV5-4 and TRBJ2-1; 9 nucleotides agree with TRBD2. With V trimmed by 4 bases and J by 8 bases, 13 bases remained unmatched. The length of the CDR3 is 16 residues. Looked up from germline, CDR1 is SGHNT and CDR2 is YYREEE (reference sequence). CDR3 in DNA: TGTGCCAGCAGCGCCCAGGGACTAGCAGAGGGCGATGAGCAGTTCTTC. This codes for CASSAQGLAEGDEQFF.

Written as DNA, the CDR3 is TGCGCCAGCAGCTTTGAACCCAGACCCACAGATACGCAGTATTTT. Its translation: CASSFEPRPTDTQYF. The V and J genes are TRBV5-1 and TRBJ2-3; D gene ambiguous. The germline V gene encodes CDR1 SGHRS and CDR2 YFSETQ. Trimming removed 2 bases from V and 2 bases from J, with 12 bases in between. CDR3 length: 15 amino acids.

The J gene is TRBJ2-2, the V gene TRBV30; the D gene is possibly TRBD1 (5 bases). Trimming left V 3 bases short and J 4 bases short, with 12 bases between. Germline loops: CDR1 GTSNPN, CDR2 SVGIG (reference sequence). This CDR3 is 14 amino acids long. CDR3 amino acids: CAWRLLQVTGELFF. The CDR3 nucleotides read TGTGCCTGGAGACTATTACAGGTCACCGGGGAGCTGTTTTTT.

This clonotype was recorded many times. The gene calls are TRBV7-2 and TRBJ1-5; 9 nucleotides align to TRBD1. CDR3 size: 16 residues. V was clipped by 1 base and J by 2 bases; unmatched bases: 3. Germline V gene data show CDR1 as SGHTA and CDR2 as FQGNSA. The CDR3 DNA is TGTGCCAGCAGCTTAGACCGACAGGGGGGCAATCAGCCCCAGCATTTT. Amino acids: CASSLDRQGGNQPQHF.

The V and J genes are TRBV18 and TRBJ2-2; tentative D call: TRBD1 (6 bases). V was clipped by 2 bases and J by 2 bases, with 9 bases between them. The CDR3 has 15 residues. CDR1 KGHSH and CDR2 LQKENI come from the germline V gene. The CDR3, as DNA: TGTGCCAGCTCACCAAAACAGGGAAACACCGGGGAGCTGTTTTTT. It encodes CASSPKQGNTGELFF.

This clonotype was seen many times. J is TRBJ2-1 and V is TRBV4-3; D remains unclear. V was pared by 0 bases and J by 0 bases, with 9 bases between. The CDR3 runs 16 residues. CDR1 is LGHNA, CDR2 YSLEER, per germline. The chain's CDR3 is CASSQETVLSYNEQFF. The CDR3 DNA is TGCGCCAGCAGCCAAGAAACGGTCCTCTCCTACAATGAGCAGTTCTTC.

The rearrangement links TRBV9 to TRBJ2-2; D is undetermined. The germline CDR1 and CDR2 sequences are SGDLS and YYNGEE. V lost 4 bases to trimming and J lost 2 bases, with 6 bases between them. This CDR3 is built from 13 residues. For the CDR3, the DNA is TGTGCCAGCAGCAACTATAACACCGGGGAGCTGTTTTTT. As protein: CASSNYNTGELFF.

Many counts were recorded for this clonotype. The V call is TRBV5-1, the J call TRBJ2-7, with 8 bases aligning to TRBD1. This CDR3 is built from 14 residues. V gave up 4 bases and J gave up 6 bases; unmatched junction bases: 9. Per the germline V gene, CDR1 is SGHRS and CDR2 is YFSETQ. CDR3 in DNA: TGCGCCAGCAGCCCGGACAGGGACGGTGCCGAGCAGTACTTC. Amino acid sequence: CASSPDRDGAEQYF.

This clonotype was counted at least ten times. The chain couples TRBV7-9 to TRBJ2-1; 7 bases map to TRBD1. V lost 1 base to trimming and J lost 1 base; unmatched junction nucleotides: 10. The germline V gene has CDR1 SEHNR and CDR2 FQNEAQ (reference sequence). The CDR3 is 18 amino acids. The CDR3 DNA sequence: TGTGCCAGCAGCTTAGGTAGCTTCCGGGACAGTTCCTACAATGAGCAGTTCTTC. Residues: CASSLGSFRDSSYNEQFF.

This clonotype was seen many times. This rearrangement joins TRBV7-9 to TRBJ2-5; D may be TRBD1 (7 bases). The CDR3 has 19 amino acids. Trimming took 5 bases from V and 1 from J, leaving 26 bases between them. Germline-derived CDR1 and CDR2 are SEHNR and FQNEAQ (reference sequence). DNA of the CDR3: TGTGCCAGCAGCCGAAGGTCCCGTGACAGGGCGGGGAGCCAAGAGACCCAGTACTTC. Its protein is CASSRRSRDRAGSQETQYF.

The chain carries TRBV7-2 and TRBJ1-5; D possibly corresponds to TRBD1 (6 bases). V lost 5 bases, J lost 3 bases, and 14 bases lay in between. In germline, CDR1 is SGHTA, CDR2 FQGNSA. This CDR3 spans 15 amino acids. CDR3 coding DNA: TGTGCCAGCAGCCCCAGACAGGCCGCCAATCAGCCCCAGCATTTT. It yields the protein CASSPRQAANQPQHF.

The CDR3 nucleotides read TGTGCCAGCAGCCAACAATCAAGGAAGCAAGAGACCCAGTACTTC. Translating it yields CASSQQSRKQETQYF. The J gene is TRBJ2-5, the V gene TRBV3-1; D ambiguous. V lost 2 bases and J lost 2, with 12 bases in between. Per germline, CDR1 LGHDT and CDR2 YNNKEL (reference sequence). The CDR3 totals 15 residues.

In regard to this clonotype: A much larger clone differs by one base, so this may be a read error. J is TRBJ1-2 and V is TRBV20-1; possible D gene TRBD1, 5 bases. Germline values: CDR1 DFQATT, CDR2 SNEGSKA (reference sequence). V was trimmed by 0 bases and J by 5 bases, leaving 16 bases between them. The CDR3 totals 15 residues. The CDR3 loop reads CSARERSGQLYGYTF. CDR3 DNA sequence: TGCAGTGCTAGAGAGAGGTCGGGGCAGCTATATGGCTACACCTTC.

This clonotype was recorded many times. The V and J genes are TRBV11-2 and TRBJ2-3; no clear D gene. The V gene's germline CDR1 is SGHAT and CDR2 FQNNGV. Trimming left V 3 bases short and J 0 bases short, with 10 bases between. CDR3 size: 15 residues. The CDR3 DNA reads TGTGCCAGCAGCTTTGTAGAGCCTAGCACAGATACGCAGTATTTT. Translation: CASSFVEPSTDTQYF.

This clonotype has a count of ten or more. CDR3 sequence reads: CASSSGQGTWDNEQFF. CDR3 nucleotides: TGTGCCAGCAGCTCAGGACAGGGGACGTGGGACAATGAGCAGTTCTTC. The gene calls are TRBV7-9 and TRBJ2-1, with TRBD1 identical over 9 bases. V lost 4 bases to trimming and J lost 5 bases; unmatched junction nucleotides: 9. CDR3 length: 16 residues. Germline assignment: CDR1 SEHNR and CDR2 FQNEAQ (reference sequence).

This clonotype was seen many times. The V gene is TRBV7-2, the J gene TRBJ2-1; 8 bases align to TRBD2. The CDR3 loop spans 16 amino acids. CDR1 SGHTA and CDR2 FQGNSA come from the germline V gene. V was pared by 5 bases and J by 8 bases, with 14 bases of the junction left unmatched. CDR3 DNA sequence: TGTGCCAGCAGCCCCGGGGGGGGCTTAGTAAGGGATGAGCAGTTCTTC. Encoded protein: CASSPGGGLVRDEQFF. The full variable domain, its missing parts supplied by reference TRBV7-2 and TRBJ2-1, is GAGVSQSPSNKVTEKGKDVELRCDPISGHTALYWYRQSLGQGLEFLIYFQGNSAPDKSGLPSDRFSAERTGGSVSTLTIQRTQQEDSAVYLCASSPGGGLVRDEQFFGPGTRLTVL.

To note about this clonotype: A much bigger clone sits one base away, suggesting this may be a read error. This chain connects TRBV20-1 to TRBJ1-2, with 8 bases identical to TRBD1. This CDR3 is 13 amino acids long. The germline gives CDR1 DFQATT, CDR2 SNEGSKA (reference sequence). CDR3 residues: CSAPTGVNYGYAF. CDR3 DNA sequence: TGCAGTGCGCCGACAGGGGTTAACTATGGCTACGCCTTC.

There are many counts of this clonotype. V gene TRBV7-2 combines with J gene TRBJ1-5; possible D gene TRBD1, 6 bases. Germline loops: CDR1 SGHTA, CDR2 FQGNSA. V lost 5 bases and J 8 bases, leaving 16 bases between the germline ends. CDR3 length: 14 residues. CDR3 DNA sequence: TGTGCCAGCAGCCCCATTCTACAGGGTGAGCCCCAGCATTTT. Amino acid sequence: CASSPILQGEPQHF.

This clonotype appeared a few times. This chain connects TRBV11-3 to TRBJ2-5; a possible D gene is TRBD1 (6 bases). The J call may not be correct, given that the DNA end is closer to TRBJ2-1. The CDR3 has 14 residues. Looked up from germline, CDR1 is SGHNT and CDR2 is YENEEA. The CDR3 here is CASSLTGNQETQFF. The CDR3 DNA follows: TGTGCCAGCAGCCTTACAGGGAATCAAGAGACCCAGTTCTTC.

This clonotype appeared many times. The CDR3 is CALAAGGSYEQYF. The CDR3 DNA reads TGTGCCCTTGCGGCAGGGGGATCCTACGAGCAGTACTTC. V usage is TRBV6-1 and J usage is TRBJ2-7; 7 nucleotides match TRBD1. Germline V gene lookup returns CDR1 MNHNS and CDR2 SASEGT. The CDR3 extends over 13 amino acids. The junction had 8 bases not matched to a gene; V was cut back by 11 bases and J by 1 base.

A word on this clonotype: The junction and the germline gene differ at one end; a read error may be behind it. V usage is TRBV7-8 and J usage is TRBJ2-2; a possible D gene is TRBD2 (5 bases). Germline CDR1 reads SGHVS; CDR2 reads FQNEAQ. The CDR3 sequence is 13 residues long. In DNA, the CDR3 is TGTGCCAGCAGCTTAGCCAGCACCGGGGAGCGGTTTTTT. Protein sequence: CASSLASTGERFF.

Remarks on this clonotype: The junction departs from germline at one end; a sequencing error may be responsible. The chain is built from TRBV12-3 or TRBV12-4 and TRBJ2-3, with unresolved D. CDR3 length: 16 amino acids. CDR3 in amino acids: CASSPDSTVSTDMQYF. For the CDR3, the DNA is TGTGCCAGCAGCCCAGACTCCACCGTTAGCACAGATATGCAGTATTTT.

The table lists this clonotype with many counts. The chain has TRBV3-1 and TRBJ2-4; tentative D call: TRBD1 (6 bases). The CDR3 consists of 16 residues. Per the germline V gene, CDR1 is LGHDT and CDR2 is YNNKEL (reference sequence). Between the trimmed V and J ends, which lost 1 base and 0 bases, there was a span of 10 bases. Written as DNA, the CDR3 is TGTGCCAGCAGCCAAGGGCAGGGGCTAGCCAAAAACATTCAGTACTTC. Its translation: CASSQGQGLAKNIQYF.

This clonotype was counted a few times. A read error may explain this, as a much larger clone is one base away. The V gene is TRBV20-1, the J gene TRBJ1-2; TRBD1 is a possible D gene (5 bases). CDR3 size: 14 residues. Trimming took 3 bases from V and 6 from J, leaving 17 bases between them. Germline V gene sequence: CDR1 DFQATT, CDR2 SNEGSKA (reference sequence). CDR3 residues: CSASAGARGDGYTF. In nucleotides, the CDR3 is TGCAGTGCTAGTGCTGGGGCGAGGGGCGATGGCTACACCTTC.

This chain connects TRBV5-1 to TRBJ2-7, with a tentative D call TRBD1 (6 bases). In germline, CDR1 is SGHRS, CDR2 YFSETQ. V shed 3 bases and J shed 4 bases, with 11 bases lying between them. This CDR3 is built from 13 residues. The CDR3 is CASSYQDSYEQYF. CDR3 DNA sequence: TGCGCCAGCAGCTATCAGGACAGTTACGAGCAGTACTTC.